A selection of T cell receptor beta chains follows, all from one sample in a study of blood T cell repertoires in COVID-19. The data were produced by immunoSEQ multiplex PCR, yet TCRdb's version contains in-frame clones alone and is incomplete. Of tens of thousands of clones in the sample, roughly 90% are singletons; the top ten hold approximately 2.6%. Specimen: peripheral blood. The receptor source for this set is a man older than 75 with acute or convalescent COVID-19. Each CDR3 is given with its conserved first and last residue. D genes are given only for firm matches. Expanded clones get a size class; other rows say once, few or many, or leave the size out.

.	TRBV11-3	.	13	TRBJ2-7	TGTGCCAGCAGCTTACAGGGTTCCTACGAGCAGTACTTC	CASSLQGSYEQYF
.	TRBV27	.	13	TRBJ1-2	TGTGCCAGCAGTTTATCAGCAGGGGCCGGCTACACCTTC	CASSLSAGAGYTF
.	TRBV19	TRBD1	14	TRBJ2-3	TGTGCCAGTAGCCGACAGGGGGCATTGGATACGCAGTATTTT	CASSRQGALDTQYF
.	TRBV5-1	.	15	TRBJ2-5	TGCGCCAGCAGCGGAGCTAGCAGGGGATCGGAGACCCAGTACTTC	CASSGASRGSETQYF
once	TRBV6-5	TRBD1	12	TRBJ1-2	TGTGCCAGCAGGGGACAGGGATATGGCTACACCTTC	CASRGQGYGYTF
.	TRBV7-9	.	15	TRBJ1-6	TGTGCCAGCAGCGAGCTGGACAGCGCAAATTCACCCCTCCACTTT	CASSELDSANSPLHF
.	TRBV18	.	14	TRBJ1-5	TGTGCCAGCTCAGGGCCCAATAGCAATCAGCCCCAGCATTTT	CASSGPNSNQPQHF
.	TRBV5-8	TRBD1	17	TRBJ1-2	TGTGCCAGCAGCTTGGCCGCTTGGGACAGGGAATACTATGGCTACACCTTC	CASSLAAWDREYYGYTF
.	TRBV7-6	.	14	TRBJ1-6	TGTGCCAGCAGCTTGGGGACACTGAATTCACCCCTCCACTTT	CASSLGTLNSPLHF
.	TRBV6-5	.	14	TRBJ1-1	TGTGCCAGCAGTTACGGTACAGACGGGGTGGAAGCTTTCTTT	CASSYGTDGVEAFF